The next 9 T cell receptor beta chains were all read from a single sample in a study of shared clonotypes between healthy human individuals. The assay was immunoSEQ multiplex PCR, and TCRdb's table has in-frame clones only and misses some. The table lists approximately 740,000 clones, around two thirds of them singletons, with approximately 1.8% in the top ten. Sequencing was performed on memory CD4+ T cells sorted from blood. Regarding subset: CD45RA-negative fraction. Source of these receptors: a woman in her 30s in good health.

In this sample, this clone turned up many times. V gene TRBV30 combines with J gene TRBJ2-3; D unresolved. CDR1 is GTSNPN and CDR2 is SVGIG in the germline V gene (reference sequence). The V gene lost 0 bases and the J gene lost 2 bases, with 12 bases spanning the gap. This CDR3 has 15 amino acids. The CDR3 coding sequence is TGTGCCTGGAGTGTTGGATCGGCACCCACAGATACGCAGTATTTT. As protein: CAWSVGSAPTDTQYF.

This clone has a count of ten or more. The rearrangement joins TRBV5-1 to TRBJ1-5, with TRBD1 as a possible D gene (6 bases). CDR1 is SGHRS, CDR2 YFSETQ, per germline. V gave up 2 bases and J gave up 7 bases, with 13 bases separating them. The CDR3 length is 14 residues. CDR3: CASSLQGLRQPQHF. In DNA form, the CDR3 reads TGCGCCAGCAGCTTACAGGGTTTGCGGCAGCCCCAGCATTTT.

The rearrangement uses TRBV18 and TRBJ1-1; D gene ambiguous. Per germline, CDR1 KGHSH and CDR2 LQKENI. The V gene lost 5 bases and the J gene lost 3 bases, with 10 bases spanning the gap. There are 13 residues in the CDR3. The CDR3 sequence is CASSDGRDTEAFF. The CDR3 nucleotides are TGTGCCAGCTCAGACGGACGGGACACTGAAGCTTTCTTT.

This clone was seen a few times. The rearrangement uses TRBV4-1 and TRBJ2-1; the D gene is possibly TRBD2 (6 bases). The germline V gene encodes CDR1 MGHRA and CDR2 YSYEKL. The V and J ends lost 6 bases and 3 bases respectively, with 18 bases between them. The CDR3 is 16 amino acids. Here the CDR3 DNA reads TGCGCCAGCAGTGCGGCCGAGGGACTCCGCTACAATGAGCAGTTCTTC. Protein sequence: CASSAAEGLRYNEQFF.

The rearrangement links TRBV7-6 to TRBJ1-3; 8 bases line up with TRBD1. The CDR3 runs 17 residues. The J segment lost 0 bases and the V segment lost 5 bases, leaving 9 bases of the junction unmatched. Germline assignment: CDR1 SGHVS and CDR2 FNYEAQ. The CDR3 DNA sequence: TGTGCCAGCAGCAGAAGACAGGGGCTTAGCTCTGGAAACACCATATATTTT. Its translation: CASSRRQGLSSGNTIYF.

The rearrangement links TRBV28 to TRBJ2-7; D call uncertain. CDR1 MDHEN and CDR2 SYDVKM come from the germline V gene. The CDR3 consists of 12 residues. The germline V and J ends were trimmed by 1 base and 9 bases, with 10 bases remaining between them. The DNA for the CDR3 is TGTGCCAGCAGTTTATCGGGCTCGGGGCAGTACTTC. Amino acid sequence: CASSLSGSGQYF. Drawing the rest from reference TRBV28 and TRBJ2-7, the complete variable domain is DVKVTQSSRYLVKRTGEKVFLECVQDMDHENMFWYRQDPGLGLRLIYFSYDVKMKEKGDIPEGYSVSREKKERFSLILESASTNQTSMYLCASSLSGSGQYFGPGTRLTVT.

This clone occurred a few times. The sample contains more than one DNA sequence encoding this CDR3. The chain links TRBV6-1 to TRBJ2-3; D unresolved. CDR3 length: 13 amino acids. Germline V gives CDR1 MNHNS, CDR2 SASEGT. The V and J ends lost 4 bases and 2 bases respectively, with 7 bases between them. The CDR3 nucleotides are TGTGCCAGCAGTGGCGTTTCCACAGATACGCAGTATTTT. It is translated as CASSGVSTDTQYF.

On this clone itself: This CDR3 is also generated by other DNA sequences in the sample. The chain is built from TRBV6-5 and TRBJ2-7; 8 bases fit TRBD2. Unmatched junction bases numbered 3, after V lost 3 bases and J lost 2 bases. CDR1 is MNHEY, CDR2 SVGAGI, per germline. This CDR3 has 14 amino acids. The CDR3 region has the DNA TGTGCCAGCAGTTATACGGGAGGGCCCTACGAGCAGTACTTC. Residues: CASSYTGGPYEQYF.

The chain couples TRBV25-1 to TRBJ2-7; the match to TRBD1 covers 9 bases. CDR3 size: 14 residues. The junction had 4 bases not matched to a gene; V was cut back by 5 bases and J by 2 bases. The germline gives CDR1 MGHDK, CDR2 SYGVNS. The CDR3 DNA is TGTGCCAGCAGTATGGGACAGGGCCCCTACGAGCAGTACTTC. Residues: CASSMGQGPYEQYF.